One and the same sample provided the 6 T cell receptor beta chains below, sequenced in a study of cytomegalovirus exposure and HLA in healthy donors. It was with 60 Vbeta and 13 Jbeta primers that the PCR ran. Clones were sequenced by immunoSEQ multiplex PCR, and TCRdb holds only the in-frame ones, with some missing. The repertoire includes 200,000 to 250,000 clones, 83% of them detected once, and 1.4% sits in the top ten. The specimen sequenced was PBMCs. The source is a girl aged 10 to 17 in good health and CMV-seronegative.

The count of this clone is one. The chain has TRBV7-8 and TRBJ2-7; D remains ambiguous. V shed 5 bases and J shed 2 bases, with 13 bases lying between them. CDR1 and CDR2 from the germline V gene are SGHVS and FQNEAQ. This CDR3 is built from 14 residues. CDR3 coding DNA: TGTGCCAGCAGCACAGACCGACCCCCCTACGAGCAGTACTTC. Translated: CASSTDRPPYEQYF.

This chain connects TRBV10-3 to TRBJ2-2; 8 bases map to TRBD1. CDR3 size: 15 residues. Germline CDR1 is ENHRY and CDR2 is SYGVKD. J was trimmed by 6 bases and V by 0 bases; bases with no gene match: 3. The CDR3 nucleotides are TGTGCCATCAGTGAGTCGGACAGGGTTCCCGGGGAGCTGTTTTTT. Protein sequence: CAISESDRVPGELFF.

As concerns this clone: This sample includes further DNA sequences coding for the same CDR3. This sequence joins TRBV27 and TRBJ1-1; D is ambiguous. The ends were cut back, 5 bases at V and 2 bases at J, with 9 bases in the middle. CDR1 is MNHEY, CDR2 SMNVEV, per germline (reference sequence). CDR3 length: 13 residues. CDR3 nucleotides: TGTGCCAGCAGTCTTAACAGAAACACTGAAGCTTTCTTT. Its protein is CASSLNRNTEAFF.

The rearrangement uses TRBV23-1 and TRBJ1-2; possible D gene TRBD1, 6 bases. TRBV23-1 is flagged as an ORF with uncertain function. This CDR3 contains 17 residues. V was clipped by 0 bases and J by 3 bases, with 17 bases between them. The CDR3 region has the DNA TGCGCCAGCAGTCAATCCGACAGGTTGCCACTTTACTATGGCTACACCTTC. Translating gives CASSQSDRLPLYYGYTF.

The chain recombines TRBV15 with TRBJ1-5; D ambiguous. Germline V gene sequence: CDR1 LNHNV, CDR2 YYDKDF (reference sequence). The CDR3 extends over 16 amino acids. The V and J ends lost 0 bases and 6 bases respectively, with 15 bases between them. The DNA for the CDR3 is TGTGCCACCAGCAGAGAACGAGAGGAACCCAGTCAGCCCCAGCATTTT. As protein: CATSREREEPSQPQHF.

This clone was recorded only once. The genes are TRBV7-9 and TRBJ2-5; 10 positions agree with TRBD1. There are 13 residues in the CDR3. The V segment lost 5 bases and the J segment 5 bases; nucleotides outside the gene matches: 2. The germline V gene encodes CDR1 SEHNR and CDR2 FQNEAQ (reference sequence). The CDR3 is CASSKGQGETQYF. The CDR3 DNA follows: TGTGCCAGCAGCAAGGGACAGGGGGAGACCCAGTACTTC.